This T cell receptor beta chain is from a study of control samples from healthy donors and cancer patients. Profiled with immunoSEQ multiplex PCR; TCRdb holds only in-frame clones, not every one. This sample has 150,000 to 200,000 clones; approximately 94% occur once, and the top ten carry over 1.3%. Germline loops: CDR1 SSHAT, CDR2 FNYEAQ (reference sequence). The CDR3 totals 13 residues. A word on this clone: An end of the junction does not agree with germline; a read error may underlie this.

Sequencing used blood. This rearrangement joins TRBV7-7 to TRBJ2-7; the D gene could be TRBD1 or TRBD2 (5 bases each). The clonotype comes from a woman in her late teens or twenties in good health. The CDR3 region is CASSSGLGLEQYF. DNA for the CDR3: TGTGCTAGCAGCTCGGGGCTGGGGCTCGAGCAGTACTTC. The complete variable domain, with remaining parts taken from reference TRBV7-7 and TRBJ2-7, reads GAGVSQSPRYKVTKRGQDVTLRCDPISSHATLYWYQQALGQGPEFLTYFNYEAQPDKSGLPSDRFSAERPEGSISTLTIQRTEQRDSAMYRCASSSGLGLEQYFGPGTRLTVT.